The 7 T cell receptor beta chains in this list originate from one sample, sequenced in a study of metastatic and nonmetastatic thyroid tumors. Treatment of any kind had been given to no patient before thyroid surgery. TCRdb recomputed clones from the PCR reads via MiXCR. The sample has about 34,000 clones, about 16% seen once. Sequencing was performed on blood. The receptors were sampled from a female donor with papillary thyroid cancer or a benign thyroid nodule (not recorded which). Some clones in this sample may be carry-over from other donors' samples.

This clone occurred many times. The genes are TRBV11-2 and TRBJ2-3; D is uncertain. Germline-derived CDR1 and CDR2 are SGHAT and FQNNGV. The V and J ends lost 8 bases and 11 bases respectively, with 23 bases between them. The CDR3 consists of 14 residues. This CDR3 is CASRFAGEMGGQYF. DNA of the CDR3: TGTGCCAGCCGATTTGCCGGCGAGATGGGTGGGCAGTATTTT.

To note about this clone: One end of the junction does not line up with germline, which may come from a read error. The V gene is TRBV6-1, the J gene TRBJ2-7; D is possibly TRBD2 (5 bases). This CDR3 contains 14 residues. CDR1 and CDR2 (germline): MNHNS, SASEGT. The CDR3 here is CASSKGGSTYEQYF. DNA of the CDR3: TGTGCCAGCAGTAAAGGAGGAAGTACCTATGAGCAGTACTTC.

This clone has at least ten counts. The rearrangement links TRBV11-2 to TRBJ2-1; D call uncertain. Deletions cut 3 bases from V and 6 bases from J, with 6 bases between. CDR1 and CDR2 (germline): SGHAT, FQNNGV. The CDR3 sequence is 12 residues long. CDR3 nucleotides: TGTGCCAGCAGCTTTTCTGGCAATGAGCAGTTCTTC. Translation gives CASSFSGNEQFF.

With regard to this clone: The junction departs from germline at one end; a sequencing error may be responsible. The rearrangement links TRBV3-1 to TRBJ1-4; tentative D call: TRBD1 (6 bases). Germline lookup yields CDR1 LGHDT and CDR2 YNNKEL (reference sequence). The CDR3 contains 15 residues. The CDR3 is CSSSRGHGGKEKLFF. CDR3 bases: TGTTCCAGCAGCCGGGGGCATGGCGGTAAGGAAAAACTTTTTTTT.

Comments on this clone: The junction and the germline gene differ at one end; a read error may be behind it. The chain employs TRBV28 and TRBJ1-2; D is uncertain. Germline V gives CDR1 MDHEN, CDR2 SYDVKM. The CDR3 has 14 residues. The CDR3 loop is CASSSPVGFYGHTF. In DNA, the CDR3 is TGTGCCAGCAGTTCTCCCGTAGGGTTCTATGGCCACACCTTC.

This clone was counted at least ten times. The V gene is TRBV2, the J gene TRBJ1-1; D gene uncertain. Per germline, CDR1 SNHLY and CDR2 FYNNEI. V was shortened by 2 bases and J by 8 bases, with 15 bases between the two germline ends. This CDR3 spans 14 amino acids. The CDR3 spells CASSERNWDSEAFF. DNA of the CDR3: TGTGCCAGCAGTGAAAGAAATTGGGATTCGGAAGCTTTCTTT. Full variable domain (missing parts from reference TRBV2 and TRBJ1-1): EPEVTQTPSHQVTQMGQEVILRCVPISNHLYFYWYRQILGQKVEFLVSFYNNEISEKSEIFDDQFSVERPDGSNFTLKIRSTKLEDSAMYFCASSERNWDSEAFFGQGTRLTVV.

As regards this clone: A much larger clone lies one base from this, so it may be a read error. The chain carries TRBV11-2 and TRBJ1-1, with 7 bases identical to TRBD1. The V segment lost 3 bases and the J segment 7 bases; nucleotides outside the gene matches: 8. Looked up from germline, CDR1 is SGHAT and CDR2 is FQNNGV. The CDR3 contains 14 residues. The CDR3 DNA sequence: TGTGCCAGCAGCTTGCCCCGGCAGGGGGTTGAAGCTTTCTTT. The encoded protein is CASSLPRQGVEAFF.